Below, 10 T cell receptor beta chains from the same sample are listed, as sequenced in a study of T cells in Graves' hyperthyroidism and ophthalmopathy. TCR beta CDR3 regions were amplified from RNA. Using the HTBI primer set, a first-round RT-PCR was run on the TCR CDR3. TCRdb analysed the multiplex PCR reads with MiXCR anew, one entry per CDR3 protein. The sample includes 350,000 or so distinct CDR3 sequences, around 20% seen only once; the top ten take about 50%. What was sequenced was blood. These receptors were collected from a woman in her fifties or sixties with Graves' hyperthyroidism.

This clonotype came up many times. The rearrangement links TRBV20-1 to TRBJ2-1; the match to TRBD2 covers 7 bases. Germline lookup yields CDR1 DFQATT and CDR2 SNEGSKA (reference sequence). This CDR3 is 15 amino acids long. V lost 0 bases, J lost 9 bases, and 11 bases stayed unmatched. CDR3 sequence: CSAREPRGMFTEQFF. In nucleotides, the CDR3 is TGCAGTGCTAGAGAACCGCGGGGGATGTTTACTGAGCAGTTCTTC.

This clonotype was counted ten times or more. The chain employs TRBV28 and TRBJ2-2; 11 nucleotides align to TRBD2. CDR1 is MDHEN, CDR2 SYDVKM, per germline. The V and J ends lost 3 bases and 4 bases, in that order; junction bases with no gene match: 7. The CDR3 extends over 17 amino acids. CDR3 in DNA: TGTGCCAGCAGTTTCGATACTAGCGGGAGTGTCACCGGGGAGCTGTTTTTT. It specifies CASSFDTSGSVTGELFF.

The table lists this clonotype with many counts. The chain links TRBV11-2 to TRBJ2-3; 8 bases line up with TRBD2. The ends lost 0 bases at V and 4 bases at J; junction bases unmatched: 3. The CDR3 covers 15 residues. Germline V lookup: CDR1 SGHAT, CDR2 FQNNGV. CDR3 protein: CASSLDPSGSDTQYF. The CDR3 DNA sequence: TGTGCCAGCAGCTTAGATCCTAGCGGGTCAGATACGCAGTATTTT.

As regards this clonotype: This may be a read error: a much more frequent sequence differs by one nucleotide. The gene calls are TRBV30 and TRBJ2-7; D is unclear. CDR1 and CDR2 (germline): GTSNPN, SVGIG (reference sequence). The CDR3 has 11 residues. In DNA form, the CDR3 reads TGTGCCTGGGGTGTTCAACACGAGCAGTACTTC. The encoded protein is CAWGVQHEQYF.

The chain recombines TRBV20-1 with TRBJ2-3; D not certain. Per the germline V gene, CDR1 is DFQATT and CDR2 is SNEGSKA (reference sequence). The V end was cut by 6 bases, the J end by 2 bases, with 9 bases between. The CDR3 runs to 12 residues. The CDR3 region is CSAFLDTDTQYF. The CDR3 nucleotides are TGCAGTGCGTTCTTGGACACAGATACGCAGTATTTT.

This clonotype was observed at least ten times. The CDR3 region is CASSSSGTVQETQYF. The CDR3, as DNA: TGTGCCAGCAGTAGTTCGGGGACAGTCCAAGAGACCCAGTACTTC. The chain has TRBV28 and TRBJ2-5; 7 bases are shared with TRBD1. The junction had 7 bases not matched to a gene; V was cut back by 5 bases and J by 1 base. The V gene's germline CDR1 is MDHEN and CDR2 SYDVKM. The CDR3 length is 15 residues.

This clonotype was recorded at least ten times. This chain's CDR3 is CASSLAPHGYTF. The CDR3 DNA reads as TGTGCCAGCAGTCTAGCCCCGCATGGCTACACCTTC. The gene calls are TRBV28 and TRBJ1-2; no clear D. Germline V CDR1 and CDR2: MDHEN, SYDVKM. V dropped 5 bases and J dropped 6 bases, with 10 bases sitting between them. The CDR3 has 12 amino acids.

The CDR3 sequence: CASSPREQGETQYF. CDR3 in DNA: TGTGCCAGCAGCCCCCGGGAACAGGGAGAGACCCAGTACTTC. The chain combines TRBV7-8 with TRBJ2-5; D is possibly TRBD1 (6 bases). CDR3 length equals 14 residues. Germline V gives CDR1 SGHVS, CDR2 FQNEAQ. The V and J ends lost 5 bases and 4 bases respectively, with 14 bases between them. The variable domain in full, completed from reference TRBV7-8 and TRBJ2-5, reads GAGVSQSPRYKVAKRGQDVALRCDPISGHVSLFWYQQALGQGPEFLTYFQNEAQLDKSGLPSDRFFAERPEGSVSTLKIQRTQQEDSAVYLCASSPREQGETQYFGPGTRLLVL.

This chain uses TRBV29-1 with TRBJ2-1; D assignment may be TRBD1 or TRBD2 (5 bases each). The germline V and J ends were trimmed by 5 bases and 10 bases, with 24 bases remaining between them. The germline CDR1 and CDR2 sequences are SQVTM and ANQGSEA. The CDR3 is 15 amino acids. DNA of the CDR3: TGCAGCGTTACTGGGACGGCTAACTACGCGAGCGAGCAGTTCTTC. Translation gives CSVTGTANYASEQFF.

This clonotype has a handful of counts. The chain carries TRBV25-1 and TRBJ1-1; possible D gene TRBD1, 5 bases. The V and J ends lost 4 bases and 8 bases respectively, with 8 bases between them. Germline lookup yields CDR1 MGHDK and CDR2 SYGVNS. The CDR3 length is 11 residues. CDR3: CASSGWTEAFF. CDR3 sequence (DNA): TGTGCCAGCAGTGGATGGACAGAAGCTTTCTTT.